This T cell receptor (beta chain) stems from a study of post-analysis software for immune sequencing data. Study-wide background: Clinical courses comprised relapsing-remitting, secondary progressive and progressive-relapsing multiple sclerosis.

Study observations and caveats: A few TRBV segments occurring more often in patients than controls included TRBV5-6, TRBV5-1 and TRBV20-1. F measure clustering grouped samples strongly by preparation batch. Among multiple sclerosis patients, normalized Chao1 diversity was significantly below that of controls.

This CDR3 has 16 residues. Germline V CDR1 and CDR2: DFQATT, SNEGSKA (reference sequence). V shed 0 bases and J 0 bases; nucleotides not matched to a gene: 2. TCR beta cDNA libraries had unique molecular identifiers. Once roughly 0.9 to 11 million T cells were used, a few hundred thousand cDNA molecules resulted. TCRdb ran MiXCR on the PCR reads and lists one entry per CDR3 protein. Among 740,000 or so distinct CDR3 sequences listed, 53% were seen once. Comment on this clonotype: The antigen is undetermined. Since no conserved phenylalanine or tryptophan closes the CDR3, a read error is the likely cause.

Sequenced: blood. The chain couples TRBV20-1 to TRBJ2-7; 13 nucleotides align to TRBD2. The TCR was taken from a girl aged 5-17 years with multiple sclerosis. The chain's CDR3 is CSARDGLAGDSYEQYC. In nucleotides, the CDR3 is TGCAGTGCTAGAGATGGACTAGCGGGGGACTCCTACGAGCAGTACTGC.